The T cell receptor (beta chain) under discussion was sequenced for a study of T cells expressing NK-cell markers. Study-level background: Serological testing identified most of the eight sequenced donors as HCMV-seropositive and one as seronegative.

CDR1 and CDR2 (germline): SQVTM, ANQGSEA. This CDR3 has 13 amino acids. TCRdb reprocessed the 5' RACE reads and keeps a single row for each CDR3 protein, giving no DNA. The data show 350,000 to 500,000 distinct CDR3 sequences, and the top ten clones hold 6% to 9.5%. Whole-study findings and limits: Each of roughly 6 donors carried dominant NKG2C+ clonotypes accounting for roughly 1.0-7.5% of CD8+ T cells.

With regard to this clonotype: Its antigen is currently unknown.

Input material: blood T cells: a sorted CD56 or NKG2C T cell subset, CD4+ or CD8+ T cells, or bulk PBMC T cells (not recorded which). The chain uses TRBV29-1 and TRBJ1-1; checking the TCRdb D call of TRBD1 is not possible without DNA. This TCR was sampled from a woman aged 18 to 75 in good health. CDR3 region: CSVHNRQHTEAFF.